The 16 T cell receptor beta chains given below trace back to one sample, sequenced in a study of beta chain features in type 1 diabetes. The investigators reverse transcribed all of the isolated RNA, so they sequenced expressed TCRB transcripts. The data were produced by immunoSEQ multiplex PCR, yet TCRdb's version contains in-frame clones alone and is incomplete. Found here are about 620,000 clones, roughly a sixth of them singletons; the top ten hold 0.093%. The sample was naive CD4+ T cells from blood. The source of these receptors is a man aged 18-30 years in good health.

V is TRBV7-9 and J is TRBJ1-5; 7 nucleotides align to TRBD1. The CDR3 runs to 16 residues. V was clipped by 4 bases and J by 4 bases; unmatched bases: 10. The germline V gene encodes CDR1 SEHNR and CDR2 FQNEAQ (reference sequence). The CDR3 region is CASSSRSWDSNQPQHF. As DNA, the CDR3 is TGTGCCAGCAGCTCACGGAGTTGGGACAGTAATCAGCCCCAGCATTTT.

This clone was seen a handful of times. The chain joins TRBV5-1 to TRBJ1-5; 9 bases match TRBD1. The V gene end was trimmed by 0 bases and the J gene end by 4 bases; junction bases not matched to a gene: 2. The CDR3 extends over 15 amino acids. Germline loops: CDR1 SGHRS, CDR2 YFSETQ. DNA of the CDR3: TGCGCCAGCAGCTTGGAGACAGGGGGGAATCAGCCCCAGCATTTT. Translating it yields CASSLETGGNQPQHF.

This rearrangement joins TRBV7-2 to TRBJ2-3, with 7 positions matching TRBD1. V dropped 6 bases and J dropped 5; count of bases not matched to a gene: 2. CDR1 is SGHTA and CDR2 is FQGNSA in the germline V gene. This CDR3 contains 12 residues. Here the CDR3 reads CASRQGQDTQYF. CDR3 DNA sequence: TGTGCCAGCAGACAGGGGCAAGATACGCAGTATTTT.

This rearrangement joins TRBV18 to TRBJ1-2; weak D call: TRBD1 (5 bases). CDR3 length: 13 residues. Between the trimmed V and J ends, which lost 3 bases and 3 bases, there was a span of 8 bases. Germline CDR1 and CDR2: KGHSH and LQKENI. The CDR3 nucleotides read TGTGCCAGCTCACCCGACAGCCACTATGGCTACACCTTC. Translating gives CASSPDSHYGYTF. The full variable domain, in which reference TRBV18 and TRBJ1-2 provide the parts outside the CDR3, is NAGVMQNPRHLVRRRGQEARLRCSPMKGHSHVYWYRQLPEEGLKFMVYLQKENIIDESGMPKERFSAEFPKEGPSILRIQQVVRGDSAAYFCASSPDSHYGYTFGSGTRLTVV.

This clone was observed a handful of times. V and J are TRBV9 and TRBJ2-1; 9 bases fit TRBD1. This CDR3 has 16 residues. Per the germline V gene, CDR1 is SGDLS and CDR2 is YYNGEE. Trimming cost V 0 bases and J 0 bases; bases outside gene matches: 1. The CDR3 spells CASSVGTGASYNEQFF. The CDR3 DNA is TGTGCCAGCAGCGTAGGGACAGGGGCCTCCTACAATGAGCAGTTCTTC. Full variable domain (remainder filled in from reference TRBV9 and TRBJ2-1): DSGVTQTPKHLITATGQRVTLRCSPRSGDLSVYWYQQSLDQGLQFLIQYYNGEERAKGNILERFSAQQFPDLHSELNLSSLELGDSALYFCASSVGTGASYNEQFFGPGTRLTVL.

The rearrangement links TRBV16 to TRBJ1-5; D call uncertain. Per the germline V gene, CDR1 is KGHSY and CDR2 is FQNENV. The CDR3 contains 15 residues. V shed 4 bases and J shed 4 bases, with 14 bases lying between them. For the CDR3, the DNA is TGTGCCAGCAGCCCCTTAGGCCGGACTAATCAGCCCCAGCATTTT. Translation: CASSPLGRTNQPQHF. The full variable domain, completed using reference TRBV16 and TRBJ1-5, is GEEVAQTPKHLVRGEGQKAKLYCAPIKGHSYVFWYQQVLKNEFKFLISFQNENVFDETGMPKERFSAKCLPNSPCSLEIQATKLEDSAVYFCASSPLGRTNQPQHFGDGTRLSIL.

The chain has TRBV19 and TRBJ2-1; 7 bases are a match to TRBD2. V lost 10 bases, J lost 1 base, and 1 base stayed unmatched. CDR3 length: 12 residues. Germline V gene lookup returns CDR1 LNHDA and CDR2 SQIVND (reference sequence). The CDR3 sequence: CAIGGSYNEQFF. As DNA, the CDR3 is TGTGCCATCGGGGGGTCCTACAATGAGCAGTTCTTC.

The CDR3 DNA is TGTGCCAGCTCATCTCTATCTACGTTGAACACTGAAGCTTTCTTT. Amino acids: CASSSLSTLNTEAFF. The rearrangement links TRBV18 to TRBJ1-1; D remains ambiguous. This CDR3 has 15 residues. The ends were cut back, 5 bases at V and 0 bases at J, with 13 bases in the middle. Germline V gene data show CDR1 as KGHSH and CDR2 as LQKENI.

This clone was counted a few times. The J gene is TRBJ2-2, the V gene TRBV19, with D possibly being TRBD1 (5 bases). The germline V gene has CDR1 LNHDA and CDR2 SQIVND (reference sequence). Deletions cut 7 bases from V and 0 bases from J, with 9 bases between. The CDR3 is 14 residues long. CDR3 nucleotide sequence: TGTGCCAGTAAGAGCAGGGCGAACACCGGGGAGCTGTTTTTT. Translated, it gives CASKSRANTGELFF. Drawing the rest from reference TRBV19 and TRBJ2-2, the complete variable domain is DGGITQSPKYLFRKEGQNVTLSCEQNLNHDAMYWYRQDPGQGLRLIYYSQIVNDFQKGDIAEGYSVSREKKESFPLTVTSAQKNPTAFYLCASKSRANTGELFFGEGSRLTVL.

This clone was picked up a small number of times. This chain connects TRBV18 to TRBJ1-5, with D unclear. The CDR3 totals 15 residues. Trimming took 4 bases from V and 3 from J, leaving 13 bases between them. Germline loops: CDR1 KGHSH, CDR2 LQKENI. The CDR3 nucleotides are TGTGCCAGCTCACGTCTCGGAACCGCCAATCAGCCCCAGCATTTT. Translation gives CASSRLGTANQPQHF.

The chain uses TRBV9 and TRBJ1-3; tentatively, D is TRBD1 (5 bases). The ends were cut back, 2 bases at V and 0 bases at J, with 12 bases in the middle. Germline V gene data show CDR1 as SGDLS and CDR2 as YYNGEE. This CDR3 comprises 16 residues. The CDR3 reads CASSVRAGNSGNTIYF. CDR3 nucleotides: TGTGCCAGCAGCGTCAGGGCTGGAAACTCTGGAAACACCATATATTTT.

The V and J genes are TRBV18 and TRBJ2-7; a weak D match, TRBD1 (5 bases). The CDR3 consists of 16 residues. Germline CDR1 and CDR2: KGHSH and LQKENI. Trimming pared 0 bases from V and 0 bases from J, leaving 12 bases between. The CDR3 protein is CASSPPSAGRSYEQYF. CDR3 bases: TGTGCCAGCTCACCACCGTCAGCAGGGCGCTCCTACGAGCAGTACTTC.

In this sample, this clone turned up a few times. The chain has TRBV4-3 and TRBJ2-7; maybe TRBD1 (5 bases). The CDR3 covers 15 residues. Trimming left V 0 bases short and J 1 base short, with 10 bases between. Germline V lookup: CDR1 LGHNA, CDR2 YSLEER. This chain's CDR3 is CASSQDWRQSYEQYF. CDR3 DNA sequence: TGCGCCAGCAGCCAAGATTGGCGACAGTCCTACGAGCAGTACTTC.

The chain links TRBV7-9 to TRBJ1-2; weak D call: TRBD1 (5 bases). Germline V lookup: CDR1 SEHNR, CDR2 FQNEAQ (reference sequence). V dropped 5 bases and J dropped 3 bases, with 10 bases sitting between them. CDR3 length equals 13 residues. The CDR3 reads CASSKDRDYGYTF. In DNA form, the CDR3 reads TGTGCCAGCAGCAAAGACAGAGACTATGGCTACACCTTC.

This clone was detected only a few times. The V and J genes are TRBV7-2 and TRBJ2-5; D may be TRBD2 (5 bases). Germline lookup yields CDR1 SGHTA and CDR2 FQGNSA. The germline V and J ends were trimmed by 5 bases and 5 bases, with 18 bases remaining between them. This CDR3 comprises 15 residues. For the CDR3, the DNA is TGTGCCAGCAGCCCTCTTGGGAGTGCTGGGGAGACCCAGTACTTC. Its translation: CASSPLGSAGETQYF. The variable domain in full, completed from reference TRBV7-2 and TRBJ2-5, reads GAGVSQSPSNKVTEKGKDVELRCDPISGHTALYWYRQSLGQGLEFLIYFQGNSAPDKSGLPSDRFSAERTGGSVSTLTIQRTQQEDSAVYLCASSPLGSAGETQYFGPGTRLLVL.

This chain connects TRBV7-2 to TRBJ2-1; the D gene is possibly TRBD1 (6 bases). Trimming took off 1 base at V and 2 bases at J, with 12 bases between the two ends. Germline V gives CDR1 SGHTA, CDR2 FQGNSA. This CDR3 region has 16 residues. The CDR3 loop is CASSLVGTPTYNEQFF. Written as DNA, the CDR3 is TGTGCCAGCAGCTTAGTAGGGACACCTACCTACAATGAGCAGTTCTTC.